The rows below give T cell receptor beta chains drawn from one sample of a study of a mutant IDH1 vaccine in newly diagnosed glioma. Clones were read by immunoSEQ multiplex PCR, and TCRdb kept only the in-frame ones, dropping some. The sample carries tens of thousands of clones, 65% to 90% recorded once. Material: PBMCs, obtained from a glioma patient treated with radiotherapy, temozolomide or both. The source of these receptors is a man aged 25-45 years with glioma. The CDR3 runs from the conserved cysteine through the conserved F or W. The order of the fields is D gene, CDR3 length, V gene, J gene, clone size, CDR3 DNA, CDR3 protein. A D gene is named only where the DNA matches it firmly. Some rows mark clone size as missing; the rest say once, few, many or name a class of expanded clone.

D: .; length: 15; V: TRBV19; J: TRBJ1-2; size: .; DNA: TGTGCCAGTAGTCTCCGCGGGAAGGTTTCCTATGGCTACACCTTC; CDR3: CASSLRGKVSYGYTF
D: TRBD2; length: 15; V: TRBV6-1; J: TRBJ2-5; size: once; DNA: TGTGCCAGCAGTGTTACTAGCGGGGGGCAAGAGACCCAGTACTTC; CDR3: CASSVTSGGQETQYF
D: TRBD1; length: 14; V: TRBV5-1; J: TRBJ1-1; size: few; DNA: TGCGCCAGCAGCTTGGGAGGGGGCTCCACTGAAGCTTTCTTT; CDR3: CASSLGGGSTEAFF
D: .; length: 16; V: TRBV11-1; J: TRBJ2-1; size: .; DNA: TGTGCCAGCAGCTTCTTAGGGGGAGCCGGTTACAATGAGCAGTTCTTC; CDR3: CASSFLGGAGYNEQFF
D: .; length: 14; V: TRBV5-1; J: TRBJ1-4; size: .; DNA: TGCGCCAGCAGCGTAGGACAGCTTAATGAAAAACTGTTTTTT; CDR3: CASSVGQLNEKLFF
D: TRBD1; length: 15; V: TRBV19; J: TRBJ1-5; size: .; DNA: TGTGCCAGTAGTACACAGGGGAACGGCAATCAGCCCCAGCATTTT; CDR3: CASSTQGNGNQPQHF
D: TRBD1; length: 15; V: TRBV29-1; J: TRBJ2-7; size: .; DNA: TGCAGCGTTGAAGTTAGGACAGGGGCATTGTACGAGCAGTACTTC; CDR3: CSVEVRTGALYEQYF
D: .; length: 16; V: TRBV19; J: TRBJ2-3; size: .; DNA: TGTGCCAGTAGTATCTCACGGACGGTTAGCACAGATACGCAGTATTTT; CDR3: CASSISRTVSTDTQYF
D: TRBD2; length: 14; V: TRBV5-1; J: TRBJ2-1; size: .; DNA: TGCGCCACCACCCTAGCGGGGGGTTACAATGAGCAGTTCTTC; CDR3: CATTLAGGYNEQFF
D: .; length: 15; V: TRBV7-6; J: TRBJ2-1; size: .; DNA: TGTGCCAGCAGCTCCAACCATAACTCCTACAATGAGCAGTTCTTC; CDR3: CASSSNHNSYNEQFF
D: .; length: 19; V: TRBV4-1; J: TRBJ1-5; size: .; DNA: TGCGCCAGCAGCCAAGATCAGAGGCCCGGGGCTTATAGCAATCAGCCCCAGCATTTT; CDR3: CASSQDQRPGAYSNQPQHF
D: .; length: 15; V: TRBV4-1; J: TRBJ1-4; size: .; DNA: TGCGCCAGCAGCCAAGTAATTGATCCTAATGAAAAACTGTTTTTT; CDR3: CASSQVIDPNEKLFF
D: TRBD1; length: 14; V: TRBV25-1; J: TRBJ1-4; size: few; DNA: TGTGCCAGCAGTGAGTCCGACAGGGGGGTAAAACTGTTTTTT; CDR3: CASSESDRGVKLFF
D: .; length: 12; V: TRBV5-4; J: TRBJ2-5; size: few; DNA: TGTGCCAGCAGCAGCCAACAAGAGACCCAGTACTTC; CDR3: CASSSQQETQYF
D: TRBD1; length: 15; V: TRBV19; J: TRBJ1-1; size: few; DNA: TGTGCCAGTAGTATGTTCGAGGGGGCCAAATTCGAAGCTTTCTTT; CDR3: CASSMFEGAKFEAFF
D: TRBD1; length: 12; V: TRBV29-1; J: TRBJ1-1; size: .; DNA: TGCAGCGTTGTCAGGGACAGACCTGAAGCTTTCTTT; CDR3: CSVVRDRPEAFF
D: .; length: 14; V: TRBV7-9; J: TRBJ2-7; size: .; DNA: TGTGCCAGCAGCTCGGGGGACTTGATCTACGAGCAGTACTTC; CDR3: CASSSGDLIYEQYF
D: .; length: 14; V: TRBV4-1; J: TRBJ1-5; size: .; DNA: TGCGCCAGCAGCCAAGACAGGGGCAATCAGCCCCAGCATTTT; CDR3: CASSQDRGNQPQHF
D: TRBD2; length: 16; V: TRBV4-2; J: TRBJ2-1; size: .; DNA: TGTGCCAGCAGCCCAGATAGCGGGGGGGCCTACAATGAGCAGTTCTTC; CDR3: CASSPDSGGAYNEQFF